These 9 T cell receptor beta chains share one sample of origin, sequenced in a study of vaccination and CD4 T cells after COVID-19. Oncomine TCR Beta short-read sequencing was applied to DNA from cultured CD4+ T cells. From the PCR reads, TCRdb called clonotypes with MiXCR, one entry per CDR3 protein. The sample lists nearly 15,000 distinct CDR3 sequences, less than 70% occurring once. Documented treatment: roughly 10-day PBMC culture with coronavirus spike peptide pools or control peptides (ViraFEST assay). Antigens for these TCRs are unknown. Sequenced material: CD4+ T cells from blood, cultured in vitro, taken before SARS-CoV-2 vaccination. The receptors were gathered from a human donor who had recovered from COVID-19.

The rearrangement uses TRBV6-5 and TRBJ1-2, with 7 bases that match TRBD1. CDR3 size: 16 residues. Per the germline V gene, CDR1 is MNHEY and CDR2 is SVGAGI. V was clipped by 2 bases and J by 5 bases; unmatched bases: 11. The CDR3, as DNA: TGTGCCAGCAGTTACCTCGGACAGGCAAAGGGTTATGGCTACACCTTC. Its protein product is CASSYLGQAKGYGYTF.

This clonotype was counted between two and nine times. The rearrangement uses TRBV12-3 or TRBV12-4 and TRBJ1-5; D perhaps matches TRBD1 (6 bases). This CDR3 comprises 14 residues. V was trimmed by 6 bases and J by 2 bases, leaving 11 bases between them. The CDR3 region is CASRTGHGNQPQHF. The CDR3 coding sequence is TGTGCCAGCAGGACGGGACACGGCAATCAGCCCCAGCATTTT.

The J gene is TRBJ2-7, the V gene TRBV5-1; 10 bases map to TRBD2. This CDR3 region has 15 residues. The V gene's germline CDR1 is SGHRS and CDR2 YFSETQ. Trimming removed 5 bases from V and 3 bases from J; junction bases left unmatched: 8. The CDR3 protein is CASSNGLAVSYEQYF. The CDR3 region has the DNA TGCGCCAGCAGTAACGGACTAGCGGTTAGCTACGAGCAGTACTTC.

The chain links TRBV19 to TRBJ1-5, with D tentatively TRBD1 (5 bases). V was clipped by 7 bases and J by 1 base, with 11 bases between them. The CDR3 loop spans 14 amino acids. Germline loops: CDR1 LNHDA, CDR2 SQIVND (reference sequence). CDR3 sequence reads: CASKDRGSNQPQHF. CDR3 in DNA: TGTGCCAGTAAGGACCGGGGGAGCAATCAGCCCCAGCATTTT.

The rearrangement joins TRBV29-1 to TRBJ1-2; maybe TRBD1 (5 bases). This CDR3 comprises 14 residues. V lost 6 bases and J 3 bases, leaving 17 bases between the germline ends. Germline CDR1 and CDR2: SQVTM and ANQGSEA. The CDR3 DNA reads as TGCAGCGTGAGTGAGTCCGGGGGAGACTATGGCTACACCTTC. This translates into CSVSESGGDYGYTF.

The genes are TRBV6-4 and TRBJ2-1, with 8 bases identical to TRBD1. Germline CDR1 reads MRHNA; CDR2 reads SNTAGT. J was trimmed by 0 bases and V by 4 bases; bases with no gene match: 2. The CDR3 extends over 15 amino acids. The CDR3 nucleotides read TGTGCCAGCAGTGCCGGGACAGGCTCCTACAATGAGCAGTTCTTC. Translation gives CASSAGTGSYNEQFF.

About this clonotype itself: One end of the junction varies from germline; a read error may be responsible. The chain links TRBV6-2 or TRBV6-3 to TRBJ2-5; 8 bases fit TRBD2. Germline V CDR1 and CDR2: MNHEY, SVGEGT. CDR3 length equals 12 residues. The CDR3 sequence is CASGYTGGGQYF. CDR3 coding DNA: TGTGCCAGCGGTTACACGGGAGGGGGCCAGTACTTC.

V and J are TRBV29-1 and TRBJ1-1; D unclear. The germline gives CDR1 SQVTM, CDR2 ANQGSEA. Trimming shortened V by 5 bases and J by 2 bases, and 6 bases separated the two germline ends. The CDR3 spans 11 residues. CDR3 in DNA: TGCAGCGTTCAAAGTAACACTGAAGCTTTCTTT. Its translation: CSVQSNTEAFF.

V is TRBV7-9 and J is TRBJ2-7; 8 bases line up with TRBD2. Germline lookup yields CDR1 SEHNR and CDR2 FQNEAQ (reference sequence). This CDR3 has 15 amino acids. V trimming: 6 bases; J trimming: 2 bases; junction bases outside the gene matches: 9. CDR3: CASSTGASGPYEQYF. The CDR3 DNA reads TGTGCCAGCAGTACTGGGGCTAGCGGGCCCTACGAGCAGTACTTC.